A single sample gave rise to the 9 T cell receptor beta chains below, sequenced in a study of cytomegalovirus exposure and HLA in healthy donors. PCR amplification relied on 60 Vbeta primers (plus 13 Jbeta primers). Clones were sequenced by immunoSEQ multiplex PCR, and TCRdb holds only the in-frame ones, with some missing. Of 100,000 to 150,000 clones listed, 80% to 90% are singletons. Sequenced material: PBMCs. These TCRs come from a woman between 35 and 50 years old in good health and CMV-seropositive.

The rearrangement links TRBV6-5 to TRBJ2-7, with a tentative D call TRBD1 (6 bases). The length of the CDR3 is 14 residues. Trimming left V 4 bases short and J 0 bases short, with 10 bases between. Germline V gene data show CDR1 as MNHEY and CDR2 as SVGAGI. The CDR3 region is CASSLGGNSYEQYF. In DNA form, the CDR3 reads TGTGCCAGCAGTTTAGGGGGAAACTCCTACGAGCAGTACTTC.

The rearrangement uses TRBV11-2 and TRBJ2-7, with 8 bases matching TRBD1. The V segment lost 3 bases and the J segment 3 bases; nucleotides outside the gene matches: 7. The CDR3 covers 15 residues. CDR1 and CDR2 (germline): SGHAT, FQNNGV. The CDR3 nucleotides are TGTGCCAGCAGCTTCGACAGGGGATCATACTACGAGCAGTACTTC. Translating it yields CASSFDRGSYYEQYF.

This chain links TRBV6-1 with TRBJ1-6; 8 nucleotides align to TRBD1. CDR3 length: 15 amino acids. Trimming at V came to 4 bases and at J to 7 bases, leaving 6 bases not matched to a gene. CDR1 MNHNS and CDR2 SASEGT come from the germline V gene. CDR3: CASSGGTGPNSPLHF. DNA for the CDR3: TGTGCCAGCAGTGGGGGGACAGGACCGAATTCACCCCTCCACTTT.

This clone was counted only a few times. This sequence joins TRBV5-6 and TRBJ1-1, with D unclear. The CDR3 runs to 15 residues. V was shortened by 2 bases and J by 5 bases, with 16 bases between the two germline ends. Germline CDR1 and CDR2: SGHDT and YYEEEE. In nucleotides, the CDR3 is TGTGCCAGCAGCTTTCGTCCGGGGTTAGCAACTGAAGCTTTCTTT. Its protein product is CASSFRPGLATEAFF. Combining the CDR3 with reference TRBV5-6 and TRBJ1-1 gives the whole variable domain DAGVTQSPTHLIKTRGQQVTLRCSPKSGHDTVSWYQQALGQGPQFIFQYYEEEERQRGNFPDRFSGHQFPNYSSELNVNALLLGDSALYLCASSFRPGLATEAFFGQGTRLTVV.

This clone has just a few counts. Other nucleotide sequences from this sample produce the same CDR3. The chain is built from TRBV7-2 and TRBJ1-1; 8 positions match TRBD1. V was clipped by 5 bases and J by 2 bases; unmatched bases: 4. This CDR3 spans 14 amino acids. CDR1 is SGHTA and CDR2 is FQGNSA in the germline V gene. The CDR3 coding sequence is TGTGCCAGCAGCCTGGGACAGGCAAACACTGAAGCTTTCTTT. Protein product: CASSLGQANTEAFF.

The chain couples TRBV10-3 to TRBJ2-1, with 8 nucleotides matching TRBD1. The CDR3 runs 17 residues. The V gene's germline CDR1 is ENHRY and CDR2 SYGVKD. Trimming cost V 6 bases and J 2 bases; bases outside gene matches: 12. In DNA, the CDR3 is TGTGCCATCAGCCCGACAGGGGCATCCCAGGCCTACAATGAGCAGTTCTTC. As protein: CAISPTGASQAYNEQFF.

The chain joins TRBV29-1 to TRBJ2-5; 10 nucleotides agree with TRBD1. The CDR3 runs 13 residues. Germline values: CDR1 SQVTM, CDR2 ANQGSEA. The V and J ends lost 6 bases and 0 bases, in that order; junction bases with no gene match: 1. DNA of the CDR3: TGCAGCGTGGACAGGGGGTACCAAGAGACCCAGTACTTC. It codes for CSVDRGYQETQYF. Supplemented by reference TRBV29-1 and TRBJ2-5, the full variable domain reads SAVISQKPSRDICQRGTSLTIQCQVDSQVTMMFWYRQQPGQSLTLIATANQGSEATYESGFVIDKFPISRPNLTFSTLTVSNMSPEDSSIYLCSVDRGYQETQYFGPGTRLLVL.

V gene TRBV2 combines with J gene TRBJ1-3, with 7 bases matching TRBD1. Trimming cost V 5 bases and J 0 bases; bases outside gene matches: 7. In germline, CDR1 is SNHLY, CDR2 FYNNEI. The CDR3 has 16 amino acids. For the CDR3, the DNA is TGTGCCAGCAGTTCGAGCAGGGGGTACTCTGGAAACACCATATATTTT. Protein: CASSSSRGYSGNTIYF.

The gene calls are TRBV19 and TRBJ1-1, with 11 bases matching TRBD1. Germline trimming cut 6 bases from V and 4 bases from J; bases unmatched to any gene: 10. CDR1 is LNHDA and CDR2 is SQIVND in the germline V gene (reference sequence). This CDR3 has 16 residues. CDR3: CASSVILGTGGTEAFF. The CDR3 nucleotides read TGTGCCAGTAGCGTCATCCTTGGGACAGGGGGCACTGAAGCTTTCTTT.